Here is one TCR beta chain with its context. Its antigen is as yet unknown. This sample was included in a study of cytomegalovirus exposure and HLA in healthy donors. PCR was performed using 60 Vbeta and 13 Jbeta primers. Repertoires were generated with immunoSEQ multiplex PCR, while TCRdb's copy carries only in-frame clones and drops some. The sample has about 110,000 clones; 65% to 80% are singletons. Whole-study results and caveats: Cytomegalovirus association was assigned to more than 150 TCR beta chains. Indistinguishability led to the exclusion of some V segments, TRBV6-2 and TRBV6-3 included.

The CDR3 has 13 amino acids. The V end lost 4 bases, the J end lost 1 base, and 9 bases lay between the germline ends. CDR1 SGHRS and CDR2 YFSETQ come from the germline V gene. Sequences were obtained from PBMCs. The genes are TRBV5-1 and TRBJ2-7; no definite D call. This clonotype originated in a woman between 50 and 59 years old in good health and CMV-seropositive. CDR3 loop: CASSLPASYEQYF. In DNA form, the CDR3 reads TGCGCCAGCAGCCTACCCGCGTCCTACGAGCAGTACTTC. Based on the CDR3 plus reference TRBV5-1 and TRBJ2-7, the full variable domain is KAGVTQTPRYLIKTRGQQVTLSCSPISGHRSVSWYQQTPGQGLQFLFEYFSETQRNKGNFPGRFSGRQFSNSRSEMNVSTLELGDSALYLCASSLPASYEQYFGPGTRLTVT.